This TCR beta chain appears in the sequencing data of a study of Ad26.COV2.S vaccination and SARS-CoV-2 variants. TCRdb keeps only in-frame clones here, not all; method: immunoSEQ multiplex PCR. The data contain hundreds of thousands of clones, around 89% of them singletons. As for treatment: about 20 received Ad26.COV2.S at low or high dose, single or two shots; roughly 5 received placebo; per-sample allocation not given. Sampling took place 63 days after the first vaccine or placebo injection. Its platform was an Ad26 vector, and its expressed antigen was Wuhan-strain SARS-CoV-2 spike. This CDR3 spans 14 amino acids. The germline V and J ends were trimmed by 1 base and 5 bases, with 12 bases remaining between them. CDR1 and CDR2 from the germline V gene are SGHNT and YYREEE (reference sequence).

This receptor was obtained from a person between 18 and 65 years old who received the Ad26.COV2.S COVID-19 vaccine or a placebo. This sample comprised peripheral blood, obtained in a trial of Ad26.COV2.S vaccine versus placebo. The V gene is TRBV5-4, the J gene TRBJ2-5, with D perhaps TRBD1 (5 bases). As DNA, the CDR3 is TGTGCCAGCAGCTTGCTAGGGGTCGGTGAGACCCAGTACTTC. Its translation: CASSLLGVGETQYF.